These 4 T cell receptor beta chains originate from one sample sequenced in a study of blood T cell repertoires in COVID-19. Here immunoSEQ multiplex PCR was the method, and the copy in TCRdb shows in-frame clones only, minus some. Counted here are about 84,000 clones, 83% occurring once; the ten biggest clones make up around 39%. Source material: peripheral blood. All receptors come from an elderly man with active or convalescent COVID-19.

The V gene is TRBV29-1, the J gene TRBJ2-5; TRBD2 agrees at 9 bases. CDR3 length: 15 residues. In germline, CDR1 is SQVTM, CDR2 ANQGSEA. V shed 7 bases and J 3 bases; nucleotides not matched to a gene: 12. The DNA for the CDR3 is TGCAGCGCCAGCCGCTCTAGCGGGGCTAAAGAGACCCAGTACTTC. Translating it yields CSASRSSGAKETQYF.

The genes are TRBV27 and TRBJ1-3; a possible D gene is TRBD1 (6 bases). The CDR3 is 15 amino acids. V lost 8 bases and J 8 bases, leaving 22 bases between the germline ends. Germline V gene sequence: CDR1 MNHEY, CDR2 SMNVEV (reference sequence). The CDR3 sequence: CASRTHRDPEDTIYF. CDR3 in DNA: TGTGCCAGCCGAACTCACAGGGACCCTGAGGACACCATATATTTT.

CDR3 coding DNA: TGTGCCAGCAACAGAGAAGAGACCCAGTACTTC. This encodes CASNREETQYF. The rearrangement uses TRBV2 and TRBJ2-5; D is uncertain. The CDR3 length is 11 residues. V was cut by 7 bases and J by 3 bases, with 6 bases left in between. Germline CDR1 reads SNHLY; CDR2 reads FYNNEI.

The chain has TRBV5-6 and TRBJ2-3; 15 bases are a match to TRBD2. Germline assignment: CDR1 SGHDT and CDR2 YYEEEE. The V and J ends lost 4 bases and 5 bases, in that order; junction bases with no gene match: 8. This CDR3 region has 17 residues. CDR3 in amino acids: CASSRGLAGGQGDTQYF. The CDR3 bases are TGTGCCAGCAGCAGGGGACTAGCGGGGGGCCAGGGAGATACGCAGTATTTT.